These 27 T cell receptor beta chains came from one sample sequenced in a study of T cells in Graves' hyperthyroidism and ophthalmopathy. RNA transcripts yielded amplified TCR beta CDR3 regions. HTBI primers were employed in a first-round RT-PCR of the TCR CDR3. TCRdb independently ran MiXCR on the multiplex PCR reads; one entry per CDR3 protein. The sample yields roughly 250,000 distinct CDR3 sequences, less than 20% seen once. Sequenced material: blood. The origin of the receptors is a woman aged 18-29 years with Graves' ophthalmopathy.

This clonotype was recorded at least ten times. The V gene is TRBV4-1, the J gene TRBJ2-7, with a weak D call TRBD1 (7 bases). The CDR3 has 20 residues. Trimming took off 0 bases at V and 3 bases at J, with 27 bases between the two ends. Looked up from germline, CDR1 is MGHRA and CDR2 is YSYEKL. Here the CDR3 DNA reads TGCGCCAGCAGCCAAGAATCGGTACTTAGACGGACAGGAGGGCTCTACGAGCAGTACTTC. Protein: CASSQESVLRRTGGLYEQYF.

This clonotype came up many times. The chain joins TRBV7-9 to TRBJ1-4, with 10 bases aligning to TRBD1. This CDR3 spans 17 amino acids. The germline V gene has CDR1 SEHNR and CDR2 FQNEAQ (reference sequence). Germline trimming cut 7 bases from V and 5 bases from J; bases unmatched to any gene: 13. This CDR3 reads CASTLLRTDRGNEKLFF. Here the CDR3 DNA reads TGTGCCAGCACCCTTTTAAGGACGGACAGGGGGAATGAAAAACTGTTTTTT.

This clonotype occurred many times. This chain joins TRBV29-1 and TRBJ2-7; a possible D gene is TRBD2 (6 bases). Trimming left V 6 bases short and J 3 bases short, with 15 bases between. The CDR3 is made up of 13 amino acids. In germline, CDR1 is SQVTM, CDR2 ANQGSEA. In nucleotides, the CDR3 is TGCAGCGTCGTCGGGAACGGGGGCTACGAGCAGTACTTC. It translates to CSVVGNGGYEQYF.

This clonotype was detected many times. The chain combines TRBV28 with TRBJ1-2; D perhaps matches TRBD1 (5 bases). This CDR3 has 14 amino acids. Trimming took 2 bases from V and 3 from J, leaving 10 bases between them. Germline loops: CDR1 MDHEN, CDR2 SYDVKM. The DNA for the CDR3 is TGTGCCAGCAGTTTAGGGGGAGCCTACTATGGCTACACCTTC. Protein: CASSLGGAYYGYTF.

This clonotype has at least ten counts. The V gene is TRBV20-1, the J gene TRBJ2-3; 8 bases line up with TRBD1. CDR1 and CDR2 (germline): DFQATT, SNEGSKA (reference sequence). The V gene end was trimmed by 0 bases and the J gene end by 4 bases; junction bases not matched to a gene: 6. This CDR3 is 15 amino acids long. The CDR3 sequence: CSARDSGGASDTQYF. The CDR3 DNA reads TGCAGTGCTAGAGATTCAGGGGGCGCTTCAGATACGCAGTATTTT.

This clonotype was observed many times. This chain uses TRBV12-3 or TRBV12-4 with TRBJ2-5; 9 nucleotides align to TRBD2. CDR3 length: 15 residues. With 6 bases clipped from V and 5 bases from J, the junction kept 10 bases outside the gene matches. The CDR3 DNA is TGTGCCAGCAGGAAAACGGGACTAGCTGGGGAGACCCAGTACTTC. This translates into CASRKTGLAGETQYF.

This clonotype was picked up many times. DNA for the CDR3: TGCGCCAGCAGCTTGGCCTACACCGCCTACGAGCAGTACTTC. It encodes CASSLAYTAYEQYF. The chain recombines TRBV5-1 with TRBJ2-7; D is unresolved. The CDR3 is made up of 14 amino acids. Trimming left V 0 bases short and J 2 bases short, with 9 bases between. From germline, CDR1 is SGHRS and CDR2 YFSETQ.

This clonotype was recorded at least ten times. V is TRBV12-3 or TRBV12-4 and J is TRBJ2-1; possibly TRBD1 for D (6 bases). This CDR3 region has 15 residues. V was cut by 6 bases and J by 4 bases, with 16 bases left in between. The chain's CDR3 is CASSSTRGGYNEQFF. The CDR3 DNA sequence: TGTGCCAGCAGCTCCACTAGAGGGGGATACAATGAGCAGTTCTTC.

V gene TRBV19 combines with J gene TRBJ2-1; 9 nucleotides agree with TRBD2. The CDR3 length is 19 residues. V was pared by 4 bases and J by 0 bases, with 13 bases of the junction left unmatched. In germline, CDR1 is LNHDA, CDR2 SQIVND (reference sequence). CDR3 coding DNA: TGTGCCAGTAGTACTCCGAGACTAGCGGAACTAAGCTCCTACAATGAGCAGTTCTTC. Residues: CASSTPRLAELSSYNEQFF.

This sequence joins TRBV5-6 and TRBJ2-2; no reliable D call. The ends were cut back, 1 base at V and 0 bases at J, with 10 bases in the middle. The CDR3 contains 16 residues. Germline assignment: CDR1 SGHDT and CDR2 YYEEEE. The CDR3: CASSLLYRTNTGELFF. DNA of the CDR3: TGTGCCAGCAGCTTGCTTTACAGAACGAACACCGGGGAGCTGTTTTTT.

This clonotype was picked up many times. The rearrangement uses TRBV6-2 or TRBV6-3 and TRBJ2-7; TRBD1 matches at 10 bases. J gave up 3 bases and V 5 bases, and 10 bases lay outside the gene matches. The CDR3 is 16 amino acids. The germline V gene has CDR1 MNHEY and CDR2 SVGEGT. The CDR3 bases are TGTGCCAGCAGTGGTTATTCCGGGACAGGGGACTACGAGCAGTACTTC. Protein product: CASSGYSGTGDYEQYF.

The chain is built from TRBV7-8 and TRBJ2-1, with 7 bases fitting TRBD2. After removal of 7 bases from V and 4 bases from J, the junction contained 7 bases not matched to a gene. CDR1 and CDR2 (germline): SGHVS, FQNEAQ. This CDR3 spans 14 amino acids. CDR3 loop: CASKLGGGYNEQFF. CDR3 DNA sequence: TGTGCCAGCAAATTGGGGGGAGGGTACAATGAGCAGTTCTTC.

Notes on this clonotype: The germline gene is not matched at one end of the junction; a read error may be the cause. The V call is TRBV2, the J call TRBJ1-1; tentatively, D is TRBD1 (6 bases). Germline V gene sequence: CDR1 SNHLY, CDR2 FYNNEI. This CDR3 region has 13 residues. This CDR3 reads CARYRDGNTEAPF. The DNA of the CDR3 is TGTGCCAGGTACAGGGACGGCAACACTGAAGCTCCCTTT.

This clonotype was seen ten or more times. J is TRBJ1-2 and V is TRBV6-1; 8 nucleotides agree with TRBD1. This CDR3 has 17 residues. Trimming removed 7 bases from V and 1 base from J; junction bases left unmatched: 14. Per germline, CDR1 MNHNS and CDR2 SASEGT. The CDR3 coding sequence is TGTGCCAGCAAGAATGAAGGCAGGACAGGGAGTAACTATGGCTACACCTTC. Residues: CASKNEGRTGSNYGYTF.

The chain employs TRBV27 and TRBJ2-5, with TRBD1 as a possible D gene (6 bases). Germline CDR1 reads MNHEY; CDR2 reads SMNVEV (reference sequence). Trimming removed 0 bases from V and 5 bases from J, with 13 bases in between. This CDR3 is 15 amino acids long. CDR3 in amino acids: CASSLSAGVFETQYF. As DNA, the CDR3 is TGTGCCAGCAGTTTATCGGCAGGGGTGTTTGAGACCCAGTACTTC.

This clonotype has a count of ten or more. The V call is TRBV5-1, the J call TRBJ2-5; 11 nucleotides match TRBD2. With V trimmed by 4 bases and J by 5 bases, 4 bases remained unmatched. There are 14 residues in the CDR3. Germline V gene lookup returns CDR1 SGHRS and CDR2 YFSETQ. This chain's CDR3 is CASSLGTSGETQYF. The CDR3 DNA reads as TGCGCCAGCAGCCTCGGGACTAGCGGTGAGACCCAGTACTTC.

In this sample, this clonotype turned up many times. V is TRBV2 and J is TRBJ2-3, with TRBD2 matching over 7 bases. J lost 0 bases, V lost 4 bases, and 4 bases had no gene match. The CDR3 is 15 residues long. Germline V gives CDR1 SNHLY, CDR2 FYNNEI. The CDR3 nucleotides are TGTGCCAGCAGTGTACTAGCGTCTAGCACAGATACGCAGTATTTT. It specifies CASSVLASSTDTQYF.

This clonotype came up many times. V gene TRBV6-2 or TRBV6-3 combines with J gene TRBJ2-1; 13 nucleotides agree with TRBD2. J lost 8 bases, V lost 4 bases, and 17 bases had no gene match. This CDR3 spans 19 amino acids. The V gene's germline CDR1 is MNHEY and CDR2 SVGEGT. CDR3: CASSFLLAQLAGGFHEQFF. The CDR3 region has the DNA TGTGCCAGCAGTTTCCTACTTGCCCAACTAGCGGGAGGGTTCCATGAGCAGTTCTTC.

This clonotype was counted ten times or more. The J gene is TRBJ1-5, the V gene TRBV5-1; D is ambiguous. Germline V gene data show CDR1 as SGHRS and CDR2 as YFSETQ. Between the trimmed V and J ends, which lost 2 bases and 5 bases, there was a span of 8 bases. The CDR3 contains 13 residues. CDR3 nucleotide sequence: TGCGCCAGCAGCTTTTCCACGGATCAGCCCCAGCATTTT. Protein: CASSFSTDQPQHF.

This clonotype was counted at least ten times. The CDR3 sequence is CASSLRQFYKEAFF. The CDR3 nucleotides are TGTGCCAGCAGTTTAAGACAGTTTTATAAAGAGGCTTTCTTT. The chain uses TRBV28 and TRBJ1-1, with D tentatively TRBD1 (5 bases). V lost 2 bases and J 11 bases, leaving 18 bases between the germline ends. Germline CDR1 reads MDHEN; CDR2 reads SYDVKM. This CDR3 contains 14 residues. Combining the CDR3 with reference TRBV28 and TRBJ1-1 gives the whole variable domain DVKVTQSSRYLVKRTGEKVFLECVQDMDHENMFWYRQDPGLGLRLIYFSYDVKMKEKGDIPEGYSVSREKKERFSLILESASTNQTSMYLCASSLRQFYKEAFFGQGTRLTVV.

This rearrangement joins TRBV19 to TRBJ2-2; 7 nucleotides align to TRBD2. The CDR3 contains 14 residues. CDR1 and CDR2 from the germline V gene are LNHDA and SQIVND (reference sequence). J gave up 5 bases and V 9 bases, and 9 bases lay outside the gene matches. The CDR3 region has the DNA TGTGCCAGCCCCTGGGAGCGGGGAACCGGGGAGCTGTTTTTT. Its protein is CASPWERGTGELFF.

Ten or more counts support this clonotype. This CDR3 reads CASRAGTGETDTQYF. In nucleotides, the CDR3 is TGCGCCAGCAGGGCCGGGACAGGGGAAACAGATACGCAGTATTTT. The V gene is TRBV10-1, the J gene TRBJ2-3, with 10 bases lining up with TRBD1. Germline loops: CDR1 WNHNN, CDR2 SYGVQD (reference sequence). J was trimmed by 3 bases and V by 6 bases; bases with no gene match: 6. CDR3 length: 15 amino acids.

This clonotype was observed many times. This chain joins TRBV11-3 and TRBJ2-2, with D possibly TRBD1 on 6 matching bases. The CDR3 runs to 16 residues. From germline, CDR1 is SGHNT and CDR2 YENEEA. The V and J ends lost 1 base and 3 bases respectively, with 12 bases between them. This chain's CDR3 is CASSLALAGDTGELFF. In DNA, the CDR3 is TGTGCCAGCAGCTTAGCTTTAGCAGGGGACACCGGGGAGCTGTTTTTT.

The chain carries TRBV20-1 and TRBJ2-5, with 10 bases lining up with TRBD2. V was clipped by 6 bases and J by 5 bases; unmatched bases: 12. Germline V gene sequence: CDR1 DFQATT, CDR2 SNEGSKA (reference sequence). The CDR3 sequence is 15 residues long. For the CDR3, the DNA is TGCAGTGCGAAGGGGGGAGCGGGGGGGCCGGAGACCCAGTACTTC. Translated, it gives CSAKGGAGGPETQYF.

Many counts were recorded for this clonotype. The chain combines TRBV6-1 with TRBJ2-7; maybe TRBD2 (7 bases). The V end was cut by 1 base, the J end by 5 bases, with 18 bases between. The CDR3 covers 16 residues. The germline V gene encodes CDR1 MNHNS and CDR2 SASEGT. CDR3: CASSEVLRGARDEQYF. The CDR3 DNA reads as TGTGCCAGCAGTGAAGTGTTACGGGGGGCTCGGGACGAGCAGTACTTC.

The rearrangement joins TRBV2 to TRBJ1-2; tentatively, D is TRBD1 (6 bases). Germline V gives CDR1 SNHLY, CDR2 FYNNEI. The V end lost 3 bases, the J end lost 8 bases, and 28 bases lay between the germline ends. The CDR3 contains 18 residues. The CDR3: CASSDVGGLRAPMEGYTF. CDR3 DNA sequence: TGTGCCAGCAGTGATGTAGGGGGTCTCCGGGCCCCGATGGAAGGCTACACCTTC.

This clonotype occurred many times. The gene calls are TRBV4-1 and TRBJ2-7, with a weak D call TRBD1 (5 bases). The V gene's germline CDR1 is MGHRA and CDR2 YSYEKL. Trimming shortened V by 3 bases and J by 9 bases, and 15 bases separated the two germline ends. This CDR3 contains 13 residues. The CDR3 region is CASSQGPGIGQYF. The CDR3 DNA reads TGCGCCAGCAGCCAGGGGCCAGGGATCGGGCAGTACTTC.